This section outlines one T cell receptor beta chain sequence together with its context. The CDR3 runs 15 residues. Germline V gene lookup returns CDR1 SGHTA and CDR2 FQGNSA. Trimming shortened V by 3 bases and J by 1 base, and 12 bases separated the two germline ends. These data belong to a study of blood T cell repertoires in COVID-19. Study-level background: Spain, Italy and the United States supplied samples that represented acute and convalescent COVID-19. From T cells, B-cell-depleted T cells, or PBMCs came the material, which was cDNA or gDNA.

In the authors' methods: Quantification of nucleated cells was approximated via reference gene primer amplification. Assay used: immunoSEQ multiplex PCR; TCRdb lists only in-frame clones, some missing. Clonal size and the V and J genes are those of that table, whereas D and trimming came from the DNA. Among some 180,000 clones listed, 85% to 90% were seen once. The specimen was peripheral blood. This TCR derives from a man aged 40-55 years with active or convalescent COVID-19. J is TRBJ1-2 and V is TRBV7-2; TRBD1 might be the D (6 bases). CDR3 region: CASSLTTGINYGYTF. The CDR3 bases are TGTGCCAGCAGCTTGACAACAGGGATTAACTATGGCTACACCTTC.